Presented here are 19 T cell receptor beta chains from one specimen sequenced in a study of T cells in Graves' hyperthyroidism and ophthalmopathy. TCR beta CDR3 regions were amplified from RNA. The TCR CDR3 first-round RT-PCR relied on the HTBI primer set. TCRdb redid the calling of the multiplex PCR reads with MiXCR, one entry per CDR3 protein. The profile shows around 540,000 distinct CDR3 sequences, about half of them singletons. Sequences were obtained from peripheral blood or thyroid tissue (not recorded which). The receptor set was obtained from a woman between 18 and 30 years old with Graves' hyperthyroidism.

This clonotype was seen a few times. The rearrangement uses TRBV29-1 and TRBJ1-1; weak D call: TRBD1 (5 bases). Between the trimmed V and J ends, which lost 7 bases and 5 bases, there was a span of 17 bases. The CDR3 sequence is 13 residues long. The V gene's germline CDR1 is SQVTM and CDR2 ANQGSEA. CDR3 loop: CSAGSGKETEAFF. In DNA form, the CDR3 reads TGCAGCGCAGGGAGTGGGAAGGAGACTGAAGCTTTCTTT.

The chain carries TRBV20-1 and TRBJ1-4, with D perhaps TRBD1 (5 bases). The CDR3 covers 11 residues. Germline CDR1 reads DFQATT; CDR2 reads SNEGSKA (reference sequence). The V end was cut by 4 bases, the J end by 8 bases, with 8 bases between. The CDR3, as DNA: TGCAGTGCTATCGGGGACGAAAAACTGTTTTTT. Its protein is CSAIGDEKLFF.

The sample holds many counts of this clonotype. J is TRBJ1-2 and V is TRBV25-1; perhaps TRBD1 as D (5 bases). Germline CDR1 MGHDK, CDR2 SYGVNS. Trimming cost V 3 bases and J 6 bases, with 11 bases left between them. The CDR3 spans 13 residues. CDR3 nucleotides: TGTGCCAGCAGTGACAGTCAGGGAGATGGCTACACCTTC. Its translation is CASSDSQGDGYTF.

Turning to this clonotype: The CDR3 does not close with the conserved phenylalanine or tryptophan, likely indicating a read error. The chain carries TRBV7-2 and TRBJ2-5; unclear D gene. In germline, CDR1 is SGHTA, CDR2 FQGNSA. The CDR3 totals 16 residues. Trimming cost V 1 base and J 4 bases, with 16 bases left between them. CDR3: CASSLGVQSFGETQYL. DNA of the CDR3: TGTGCCAGCAGCTTAGGGGTACAGTCTTTTGGAGAGACCCAGTACCTC.

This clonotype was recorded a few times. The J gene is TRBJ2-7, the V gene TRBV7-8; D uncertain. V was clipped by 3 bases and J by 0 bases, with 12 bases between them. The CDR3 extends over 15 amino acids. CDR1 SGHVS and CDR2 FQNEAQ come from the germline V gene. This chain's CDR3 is CASSLQDGFSYEQYF. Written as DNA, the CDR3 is TGTGCCAGCAGCTTGCAGGACGGATTCTCCTACGAGCAGTACTTC.

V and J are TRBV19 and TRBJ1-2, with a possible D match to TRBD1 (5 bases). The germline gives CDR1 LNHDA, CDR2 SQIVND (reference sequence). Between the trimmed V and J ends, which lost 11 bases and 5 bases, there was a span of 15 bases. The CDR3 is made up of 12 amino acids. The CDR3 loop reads CAGGDGSYGYTF. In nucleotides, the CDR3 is TGTGCCGGGGGGGACGGCAGTTATGGCTACACCTTC.

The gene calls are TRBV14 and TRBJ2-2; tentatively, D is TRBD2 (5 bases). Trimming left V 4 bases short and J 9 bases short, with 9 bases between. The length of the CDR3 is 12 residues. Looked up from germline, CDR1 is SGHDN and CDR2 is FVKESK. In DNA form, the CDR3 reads TGTGCCAGCAGCCCCGGGGTTCGGGAGCTGTTTTTT. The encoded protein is CASSPGVRELFF.

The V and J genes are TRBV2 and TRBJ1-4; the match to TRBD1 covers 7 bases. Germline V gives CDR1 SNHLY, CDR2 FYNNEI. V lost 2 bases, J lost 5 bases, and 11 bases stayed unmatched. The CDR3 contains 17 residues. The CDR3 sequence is CASSEHRDRAGNEKLFF. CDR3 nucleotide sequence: TGTGCCAGCAGTGAACACCGAGACAGGGCGGGGAATGAAAAACTGTTTTTT.

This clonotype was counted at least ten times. The CDR3 here is CATSTGHNTNQPQHF. In DNA, the CDR3 is TGTGCCACCAGTACCGGACATAACACGAATCAGCCCCAGCATTTT. This chain links TRBV15 with TRBJ1-5, with D perhaps matching TRBD1 (5 bases). The germline V gene has CDR1 LNHNV and CDR2 YYDKDF (reference sequence). The CDR3 contains 15 residues. Trimming cost V 6 bases and J 4 bases, with 16 bases left between them.

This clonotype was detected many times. The CDR3 bases are TGCAGCGTTGAATTATTAGGGCGCGGTGGGGCCAACGTCCTGACTTTC. Protein product: CSVELLGRGGANVLTF. The chain couples TRBV29-1 to TRBJ2-6; D is ambiguous. V lost 2 bases and J lost 3, with 14 bases in between. This CDR3 spans 16 amino acids. The germline CDR1 and CDR2 sequences are SQVTM and ANQGSEA.

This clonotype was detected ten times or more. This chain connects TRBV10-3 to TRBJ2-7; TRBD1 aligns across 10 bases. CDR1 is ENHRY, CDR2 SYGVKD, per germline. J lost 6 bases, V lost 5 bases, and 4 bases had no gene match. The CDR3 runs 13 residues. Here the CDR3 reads CAISSGTGVEQYF. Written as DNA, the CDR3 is TGTGCCATCAGTTCCGGGACAGGGGTCGAGCAGTACTTC.

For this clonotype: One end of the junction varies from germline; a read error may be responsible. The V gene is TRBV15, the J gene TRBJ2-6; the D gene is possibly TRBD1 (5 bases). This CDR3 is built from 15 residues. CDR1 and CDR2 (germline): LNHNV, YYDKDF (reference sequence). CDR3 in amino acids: CATSSFSTGANVLTF. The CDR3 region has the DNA TGTGCCACCAGCAGCTTCAGTACTGGGGCCAACGTCCTGACCTTC.

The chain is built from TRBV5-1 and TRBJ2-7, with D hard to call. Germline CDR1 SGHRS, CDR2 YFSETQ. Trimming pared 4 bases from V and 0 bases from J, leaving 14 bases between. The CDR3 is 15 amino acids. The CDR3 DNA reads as TGCGCCAGCAGCAAGACGGCTAAAAGCTCCTACGAGCAGTACTTC. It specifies CASSKTAKSSYEQYF.

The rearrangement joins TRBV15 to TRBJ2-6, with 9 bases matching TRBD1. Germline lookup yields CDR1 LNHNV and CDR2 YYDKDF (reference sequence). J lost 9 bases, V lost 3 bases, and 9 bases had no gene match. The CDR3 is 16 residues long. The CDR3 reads CATSRDRGLLGNVLTF. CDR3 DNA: TGTGCCACCAGCAGGGACAGGGGTCTACTAGGCAACGTCCTGACTTTC.

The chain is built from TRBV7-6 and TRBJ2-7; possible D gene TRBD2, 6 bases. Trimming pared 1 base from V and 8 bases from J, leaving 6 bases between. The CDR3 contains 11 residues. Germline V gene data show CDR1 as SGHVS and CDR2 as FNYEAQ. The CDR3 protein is CASSLGGKQYF. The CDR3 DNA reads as TGTGCCAGCAGCTTAGGCGGGAAGCAGTACTTC. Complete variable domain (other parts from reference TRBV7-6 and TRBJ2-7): GAGVSQSPRYKVTKRGQDVALRCDPISGHVSLYWYRQALGQGPEFLTYFNYEAQQDKSGLPNDRFSAERPEGSISTLTIQRTEQRDSAMYRCASSLGGKQYFGPGTRLTVT.

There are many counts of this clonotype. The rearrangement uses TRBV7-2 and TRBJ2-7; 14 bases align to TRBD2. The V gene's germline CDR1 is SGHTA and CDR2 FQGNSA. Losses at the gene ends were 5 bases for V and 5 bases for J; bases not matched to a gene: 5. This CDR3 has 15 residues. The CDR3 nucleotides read TGTGCCAGCAGCCAAGGGACTAGCGGGAGCGACGAGCAGTACTTC. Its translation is CASSQGTSGSDEQYF.

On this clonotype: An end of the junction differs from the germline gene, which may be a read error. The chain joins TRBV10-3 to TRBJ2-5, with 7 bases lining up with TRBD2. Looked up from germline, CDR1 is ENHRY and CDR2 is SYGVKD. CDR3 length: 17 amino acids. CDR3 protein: CASSEPVASGNQETQYF. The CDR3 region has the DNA TGTGCCAGCAGTGAACCGGTAGCTAGCGGCAACCAAGAGACCCAGTACTTC.

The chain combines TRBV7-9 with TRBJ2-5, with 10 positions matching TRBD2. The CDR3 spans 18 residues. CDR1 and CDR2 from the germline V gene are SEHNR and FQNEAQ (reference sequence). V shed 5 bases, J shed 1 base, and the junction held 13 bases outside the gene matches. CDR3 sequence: CASSQEFWLAGAQETQYF. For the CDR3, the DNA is TGTGCCAGCAGCCAAGAGTTCTGGCTAGCGGGAGCCCAAGAGACCCAGTACTTC.

CDR3 loop: CASSQDDEQYF. CDR3 sequence (DNA): TGTGCCAGCAGCCAAGATGACGAGCAGTACTTC. The rearrangement links TRBV12-3 or TRBV12-4 to TRBJ2-7; D gene uncertain. This CDR3 has 11 amino acids. The V gene lost 6 bases and the J gene lost 5 bases, with 8 bases spanning the gap.